A single sample is the source of the 22 T cell receptor beta chains below, sequenced in a study of T-cell reconstitution after alpha-beta-depleted transplantation in children. Unique molecular identifiers were incorporated during preparation of the TCRbeta library. Via MiXCR, TCRdb re-called the PCR reads, giving one row per CDR3 protein. The table has hundreds of thousands of distinct CDR3 sequences, under 20% seen once. The sequenced sample was PBMCs, mostly from graft donor cells, obtained 360 days after TCRalphabeta/CD19-depleted stem cell transplant. The receptors derive from a male patient aged 2-15 years who had a stem cell transplant for acute lymphoblastic leukemia, so the T cells may come from the graft donor.

The J gene is TRBJ2-1, the V gene TRBV7-6, with D possibly matching TRBD1 (6 bases). Trimming removed 0 bases at V and 5 bases at J, with 11 bases between. Germline V CDR1 and CDR2: SGHVS, FNYEAQ. The CDR3 contains 15 residues. This CDR3 is CASSLAGTGNNEQFF. The CDR3 coding sequence is TGTGCCAGCAGCTTAGCGGGTACAGGGAACAATGAGCAGTTCTTC.

This clonotype was found a few times. The chain joins TRBV14 to TRBJ2-7; D may correspond to TRBD1 or TRBD2 (6 bases each). The CDR3 contains 15 residues. The germline V gene has CDR1 SGHDN and CDR2 FVKESK. Trimming removed 3 bases from V and 0 bases from J, with 12 bases in between. The CDR3 loop is CASSHAGHGSYEQYF. CDR3 nucleotide sequence: TGTGCCAGCAGCCACGCGGGACACGGCTCCTACGAGCAGTACTTC.

This clonotype was counted a few times. The chain uses TRBV7-2 and TRBJ2-3; 13 bases align to TRBD2. Looked up from germline, CDR1 is SGHTA and CDR2 is FQGNSA. V gave up 4 bases and J gave up 4 bases; unmatched junction bases: 8. This CDR3 is 17 amino acids long. The CDR3 is CASSSTSGGAGPDTQYF. CDR3 sequence (DNA): TGTGCCAGCAGCTCCACTAGCGGGGGGGCAGGACCAGATACGCAGTATTTT.

In this sample, this clonotype turned up a few times. The chain carries TRBV12-3 or TRBV12-4 and TRBJ2-3; no clear D. V lost 5 bases to trimming and J lost 0 bases, with 15 bases between them. This CDR3 contains 16 residues. CDR3 sequence reads: CASSPRLGFSTDTQYF. The CDR3 DNA sequence: TGTGCCAGCAGTCCCCGGCTGGGGTTTAGCACAGATACGCAGTATTTT.

This clonotype was detected only a few times. This chain uses TRBV28 with TRBJ1-5; D remains unclear. This CDR3 has 12 residues. Trimming cost V 3 bases and J 8 bases, with 8 bases left between them. Germline V gene sequence: CDR1 MDHEN, CDR2 SYDVKM. The CDR3 sequence is CASSLYREPQHF. As DNA, the CDR3 is TGTGCCAGCAGTTTGTATAGGGAGCCCCAGCATTTT. The whole variable domain, remainder taken from reference TRBV28 and TRBJ1-5, is DVKVTQSSRYLVKRTGEKVFLECVQDMDHENMFWYRQDPGLGLRLIYFSYDVKMKEKGDIPEGYSVSREKKERFSLILESASTNQTSMYLCASSLYREPQHFGDGTRLSIL.

This clonotype was counted a few times. This chain connects TRBV5-1 to TRBJ2-1, with 7 bases identical to TRBD1. The germline V gene encodes CDR1 SGHRS and CDR2 YFSETQ. The junction had 7 bases not matched to a gene; V was cut back by 3 bases and J by 10 bases. This CDR3 region has 13 residues. This CDR3 reads CASSWGTVDEQFF. As DNA, the CDR3 is TGCGCCAGCAGCTGGGGGACAGTCGACGAGCAGTTCTTC. Full variable domain (remainder filled in from reference TRBV5-1 and TRBJ2-1): KAGVTQTPRYLIKTRGQQVTLSCSPISGHRSVSWYQQTPGQGLQFLFEYFSETQRNKGNFPGRFSGRQFSNSRSEMNVSTLELGDSALYLCASSWGTVDEQFFGPGTRLTVL.

This clonotype came up many times. One end of the junction does not line up with germline, which may come from a read error. The J gene is TRBJ2-3, the V gene TRBV5-1; D gene unclear. The CDR3 covers 14 residues. Looked up from germline, CDR1 is SGHRS and CDR2 is YFSETQ. CDR3 in amino acids: CASSSGQGTDTQYF. The DNA for the CDR3 is TGTGCCAGCAGTTCCGGGCAAGGCACAGATACGCAGTATTTT.

The V gene is TRBV6-4, the J gene TRBJ2-1; no reliable D call. V was pared by 5 bases and J by 0 bases, with 17 bases between. The germline CDR1 and CDR2 sequences are MRHNA and SNTAGT. The CDR3 sequence is 17 residues long. The CDR3 sequence is CASSPTPNPSSYNEQFF. The CDR3 DNA reads as TGTGCCAGCAGTCCTACCCCCAACCCTAGCTCCTACAATGAGCAGTTCTTC.

The chain joins TRBV10-2 to TRBJ1-1; D unresolved. Germline V lookup: CDR1 WSHSY, CDR2 SAAADI. The V gene lost 6 bases and the J gene lost 8 bases, with 10 bases spanning the gap. There are 11 residues in the CDR3. CDR3 DNA: TGCGCCAGCAGGGGAACAGAGGAAGCTTTCTTT. Its translation is CASRGTEEAFF.

CDR3 sequence (DNA): TGTGCCAGCAGCTTAACAGGGATTTGTGAAAAACTGTTTTTT. Translating gives CASSLTGICEKLFF. The chain couples TRBV7-4 to TRBJ1-4; perhaps TRBD1 as D (6 bases). The CDR3 runs to 14 residues. Trimming cost V 2 bases and J 7 bases, with 11 bases left between them. CDR1 is SGHVT, CDR2 SQSDAQ, per germline.

This clonotype occurred a few times. Written as DNA, the CDR3 is TGTGCCAGCAGAAGGGACAGGGCGAGCTCCTACAATGAGCAGTTCTTC. Translating gives CASRRDRASSYNEQFF. The V and J genes are TRBV2 and TRBJ2-1; 9 nucleotides match TRBD1. The CDR3 is made up of 16 amino acids. V was clipped by 6 bases and J by 0 bases; unmatched bases: 6. CDR1 is SNHLY, CDR2 FYNNEI, per germline.

The V call is TRBV11-2, the J call TRBJ1-1; D not certain. This CDR3 has 15 residues. Per germline, CDR1 SGHAT and CDR2 FQNNGV. V was clipped by 1 base and J by 4 bases, with 13 bases between them. CDR3 sequence (DNA): TGTGCCAGCAGCTTAGCTTCGGTTGGGGTCACTGAAGCTTTCTTT. Protein sequence: CASSLASVGVTEAFF.

The chain recombines TRBV27 with TRBJ2-5; a weak D match, TRBD1 (6 bases). Germline V lookup: CDR1 MNHEY, CDR2 SMNVEV (reference sequence). With 6 bases removed from V and 5 bases from J, the gap between germline ends came to 16 bases. CDR3 length equals 14 residues. CDR3 bases: TGTGCCAGCAGGACCGGAACAGGGCGGGAGACCCAGTACTTC. Protein product: CASRTGTGRETQYF.

This clonotype was seen ten or more times. The J gene is TRBJ2-3, the V gene TRBV11-2; 8 bases align to TRBD1. The CDR3 spans 17 residues. The junction had 12 bases not matched to a gene; V was cut back by 3 bases and J by 4 bases. The germline V gene encodes CDR1 SGHAT and CDR2 FQNNGV. The CDR3 sequence: CASSFWAGGLRADTQYF. Written as DNA, the CDR3 is TGTGCCAGCAGCTTTTGGGCAGGGGGCTTGAGGGCAGATACGCAGTATTTT.

The rearrangement joins TRBV5-1 to TRBJ1-5; weak D call: TRBD1 (6 bases). Germline CDR1 and CDR2: SGHRS and YFSETQ. This CDR3 region has 15 residues. The ends were cut back, 1 base at V and 3 bases at J, with 11 bases in the middle. The CDR3 loop reads CASSLTGDINQPQHF. CDR3 DNA: TGCGCCAGCAGCTTGACCGGGGACATCAATCAGCCCCAGCATTTT.

This clonotype came up a few times. The genes are TRBV19 and TRBJ2-3, with D perhaps matching TRBD2 (7 bases). The germline V and J ends were trimmed by 3 bases and 2 bases, with 12 bases remaining between them. Germline V gives CDR1 LNHDA, CDR2 SQIVND (reference sequence). CDR3 length: 15 amino acids. The CDR3: CASSIRGGFTDTQYF. The CDR3 DNA is TGTGCCAGTAGTATTAGGGGGGGCTTCACAGATACGCAGTATTTT.

This clonotype was observed at least ten times. The chain couples TRBV30 to TRBJ2-7; TRBD1 matches 8 bases. After removal of 7 bases from V and 2 bases from J, the junction contained 4 bases not matched to a gene. The CDR3 is 12 amino acids. CDR1 is GTSNPN and CDR2 is SVGIG in the germline V gene (reference sequence). CDR3 protein: CALDRGAYEQYF. The DNA for the CDR3 is TGTGCCTTAGACAGGGGTGCCTACGAGCAGTACTTC.

The V and J genes are TRBV20-1 and TRBJ2-7; 10 bases map to TRBD1. The V gene's germline CDR1 is DFQATT and CDR2 SNEGSKA (reference sequence). The CDR3 runs 15 residues. V shed 3 bases, J shed 3 bases, and the junction held 8 bases outside the gene matches. Here the CDR3 reads CSASGDRGIIYEQYF. In DNA form, the CDR3 reads TGCAGTGCTAGTGGGGACAGGGGAATCATCTACGAGCAGTACTTC.

In this sample, this clonotype turned up a few times. The rearrangement uses TRBV3-1 and TRBJ2-7; D is unclear. CDR1 LGHDT and CDR2 YNNKEL come from the germline V gene (reference sequence). With 1 base removed from V and 7 bases from J, the gap between germline ends came to 8 bases. This CDR3 is built from 12 residues. The CDR3 nucleotides are TGTGCCAGCAGCCAAGCCGAGTTAGAGCAGTACTTC. It is translated as CASSQAELEQYF.

In its sample, this clonotype was seen a few times. CDR3 sequence reads: CASSLDPDRQETQYF. The DNA for the CDR3 is TGCGCCAGCAGCTTGGATCCAGATCGCCAAGAGACCCAGTACTTC. The chain employs TRBV5-1 and TRBJ2-5; D remains ambiguous. V dropped 0 bases and J dropped 1 base, with 10 bases sitting between them. CDR3 length: 15 amino acids. Germline CDR1 reads SGHRS; CDR2 reads YFSETQ.

This clonotype was recorded many times. J is TRBJ2-4 and V is TRBV10-3, with D perhaps given as TRBD1 or TRBD2 (5 bases each). V was cut by 1 base and J by 8 bases, with 15 bases left in between. The V gene's germline CDR1 is ENHRY and CDR2 SYGVKD. This CDR3 is built from 15 residues. The CDR3 loop is CAISEWGMDRDIQYF. The CDR3 DNA sequence: TGTGCCATCAGTGAGTGGGGGATGGATAGAGACATTCAGTACTTC.

The chain joins TRBV7-8 to TRBJ2-5; 13 bases match TRBD2. Per the germline V gene, CDR1 is SGHVS and CDR2 is FQNEAQ. The CDR3 spans 15 residues. The V gene end was trimmed by 5 bases and the J gene end by 4 bases; junction bases not matched to a gene: 4. The CDR3 region is CASSRGLAGRETQYF. The CDR3 DNA reads TGTGCCAGCAGCCGGGGACTAGCGGGGAGAGAGACCCAGTACTTC.